This T cell receptor beta chain was documented in a study of early T cells in non-severe SARS-CoV-2 infection. This clonotype was counted ten times or more. Unique molecular identifier tags were affixed to discrete cDNA molecules. TCRdb re-called the 5' RACE reads through MiXCR, storing one row per CDR3 protein. This sample yields 65,000 to 90,000 distinct CDR3 sequences, of which about 12% are seen a single time; approximately 6.1% belongs to the top ten. Sequencing was performed on whole blood. The TCR was taken from an adult who was a healthcare worker with PCR-confirmed SARS-CoV-2 infection or an uninfected control (not recorded which).

CDR3 bases: TGTGCCAGCAGTTACTCGGGGTTAGCGGGAGTTTACAATGAGCAGTTCTTC. The encoded protein is CASSYSGLAGVYNEQFF. The chain carries TRBV6-2 or TRBV6-3 and TRBJ2-1; 9 bases align to TRBD2. V shed 0 bases, J shed 4 bases, and the junction held 7 bases outside the gene matches. The CDR3 runs 17 residues. CDR1 MNHEY and CDR2 SVGEGT come from the germline V gene.